The clone carrying this TCR beta chain has more than one count but fewer than ten. The antigen is not known. This sample was included in a study of T-cell reconstitution after alpha-beta-depleted transplantation in children. V lost 7 bases, J lost 7 bases, and 11 bases stayed unmatched. CDR1 SNHLY and CDR2 FYNNEI come from the germline V gene. The CDR3 extends over 14 amino acids. Notes on the study in general: Newly produced T cells mostly provided counts and TCRbeta diversity after one year, as hyperexpanded clones declined.

Unique molecular identifiers were incorporated when the TCRbeta library was constructed. A single record per CDR3 protein comes from TCRdb applying MiXCR to the PCR reads. The data show 330,000 or so distinct CDR3 sequences, 6.5% to 9% seen once. The rearrangement uses TRBV2 and TRBJ1-2; 8 bases match TRBD1. The sequenced sample was peripheral blood, obtained 360 days after TCRalphabeta/CD19-depleted stem cell transplant. The TCR comes from a female patient aged 2-15 years who had a stem cell transplant for Fanconi anemia, so the T cells may come from the graft donor. The CDR3 sequence: CASIIDRGPSGYTF. The CDR3 DNA reads as TGTGCCAGCATCATCGACAGGGGTCCCTCTGGCTACACCTTC.